Sequencing of this T cell receptor beta chain was carried out in a study of shared clonotypes between healthy human individuals (dated by TCRdb to about 2020). With regard to the full study: A few men and two women, aged 18 to 49 years, made up the cohort. Libraries were prepared and TCR repertoires were sequenced by different laboratories using diverse techniques, in order to increase sequencing depth and limit assay-specific biases. Leukapheresis yielded between about 0.85 and 9.5 billion PBMCs per donor. To estimate repertoire size and how much clonotypes are shared between individuals, the study performed deep sequencing of blood TCR repertoires from roughly five healthy adults. For each donor, CD4 naive and CD4 memory were each run on three plates, CD8 naive on two plates, and CD8 memory on one plate.

Broad study findings and their caveats: The genetic and exposure-history diversity represented was limited by the small number of donors. Sharing across several donors was observed for about 5% of naive CD4, less than 4% of naive CD8, over 2% of memory CD4, and roughly 0.43% of memory CD8 clonotypes. Even with the large sequencing depth, rarefaction of the sorted-subset datasets indicated that sequencing was incomplete. Naive subsets generally had larger estimated clonotype richness than memory subsets. Sampling was restricted to blood, and TCR repertoires in tissues likely differ from the TCR repertoires found in blood. Higher generation probabilities were observed for clonotypes shared by all four sorted-subset donors than for non-shared clonotypes. Based on pairwise subsampling, the degree of clonotype sharing among donors was expected to be affected by sequencing depth.

Using the deep immunoSEQ assay, TCR CDR3 regions were amplified from genomic DNA by multiplex PCR. Extracted genomic DNA from each cell subset was spread evenly across all wells of several immunoSEQ 96-well plates, with each plate serving as a replicate. For sorted subsets, roughly 200 ng genomic DNA, equal to about 30,000 T cell genomes, was loaded into each replicate PCR. The purified libraries were quantified using a Qubit 3.0 fluorometer, sized with a Bioanalyzer 2100, and then quantified again using the KAPA Library Quantification kit. Every immunoSEQ 96-well plate was sequenced on a separate single-read 150-cycle Illumina NextSeq 550 flow cell. The study's processing was this. The immunoSEQ output contained only junctional sequences without quality scores, so filtering could not match that applied to full-length reads. To assign V/J genes and CDR3, sequences were annotated using PyIR, a Python wrapper for IgBLAST v1.9, with IMGT germline references. Any read was removed if the V/J assignment was weak (E-value above 1e-6), the CDR3 was missing, or the read contained stop codons, out-of-frame junctions, or ambiguous translated residues. V3J clonotypes were defined by identical inferred V gene, J gene, and CDR3 amino acid sequence. To compute the percentage overlap between repertoires, the number of shared unique clonotypes was divided by the size of the smaller repertoire. RTK rarefaction, the Chao1 estimator, and Recon v2.1 estimates of unobserved clonotypes were used to assess repertoire richness. OLGA was used to compute generation probabilities for all TCRbeta clonotypes that the gDNA method yielded from a handful of donors. The table comes from immuneACCESS by way of TCRdb, which keeps in-frame sequences with V and J called. Part of the clones is missing from these tables; in studies checked, under half for an unresolved V gene and the rest for unknown reasons. From that table come the V and J calls and clone size; the DNA was used to work out D and trimming. This sample lists fewer than 850,000 clones; about three quarters were detected once. Jointly, the top ten make up 1.8% of the sample.

Cut back by 3 bases and 2 bases, the V and J ends lie 13 bases apart. Including the terminal cysteine and phenylalanine, the CDR3 comprises 15 residues. CDR3 DNA is the only sequence kept; it has 45 bases, read in frame from the first base. CDR1 and CDR2, looked up from the germline V gene, are KGHSH and LQKENI. Healthy HIV-negative adults with no recently reported acute infections or vaccinations were included as donors. Every donor was a Caucasian adult residing in Nashville, Tennessee, USA. CD4+ T cells were enriched through magnetic negative selection, after which naive cells were positively selected on CD45RA and the remaining negative fraction served as the memory subset. Blood was collected by leukapheresis, and PBMCs were isolated by Ficoll-Histopaque density gradient centrifugation and then cryopreserved in liquid nitrogen vapor phase. Purity and quantity of every magnetically sorted T cell population were checked by analytical flow cytometry. From each sorted fraction, genomic DNA was isolated and quantified by UV absorbance on a Nanodrop 2000c.

A remark on this clone: Its recognized antigen is unknown. Base quality data are lacking; no much larger clone is found one base away.

Sequences were obtained from memory CD4+ T cells sorted from blood. Reading the label with the study, this specimen's cell subset or site is: CD45RA-negative fraction. The chain uses TRBV18 and TRBJ1-2; TRBD1 could be the D gene, as 5 bases match. This sequence was found in a woman aged 25 to 45 in good health. DNA sequence: TGTGCCAGCTCACCCGCTCAGGGATTGAACTATGGCTACACCTTC. This sequence encodes CASSPAQGLNYGYTF.